The rows below give T cell receptor beta chains drawn from one sample of a study of EBV T-cell therapy then PD-1 blockade in nasopharyngeal carcinoma. Assay used: immunoSEQ multiplex PCR; TCRdb lists only in-frame clones, some missing. The sample carries about 21,000 clones, about 81% recorded once. These receptors lack a known antigen. Sequences were derived from CD8+ T cells from blood, sampled at roughly day 290 from a patient whose treatment included autologous EBV-specific T cells and nivolumab. Source of these receptors: a man in his forties or fifties with nasopharyngeal carcinoma. Both conserved end residues are part of each CDR3. Fields, in order: CDR3 protein, CDR3 DNA, clone size, D gene, J gene, V gene. A D gene is named only where the DNA matches it firmly. The size of a clone is reported for some rows only, either as once, few or many, or as a class for expanded clones.

CASSQGVLQDNEKLFF,TGCGCCAGCAGCCAAGGGGTACTCCAGGATAATGAAAAACTGTTTTTT,.,.,TRBJ1-4,TRBV4-3
CASRDRSSGNTIYF,TGTGCCAGCAGGGACAGGAGCTCTGGAAACACCATATATTTT,.,TRBD1,TRBJ1-3,TRBV7-9
CASSYAENNEQFF,TGTGCCAGCAGTTACGCGGAAAACAATGAGCAGTTCTTC,.,.,TRBJ2-1,TRBV6-2/TRBV6-3
CASSLGQPQHF,TGTGCCAGCAGTTTAGGTCAGCCCCAGCATTTT,.,.,TRBJ1-5,TRBV12-3/TRBV12-4
CATSSRQGLSEKLFF,TGTGCCACCAGTTCCAGACAGGGACTTTCTGAAAAACTGTTTTTT,.,TRBD1,TRBJ1-4,TRBV24-1
CASSFFGSDTQYF,TGTGCCAGCAGCTTCTTTGGTTCAGATACGCAGTATTTT,.,.,TRBJ2-3,TRBV5-4
CASRGHEEAKNIQYF,TGTGCCAGCAGGGGACACGAGGAAGCCAAAAACATTCAGTACTTC,.,.,TRBJ2-4,TRBV2
CASSLEYRASGMNEQFF,TGTGCCAGCAGCTTAGAGTATCGGGCTAGCGGGATGAATGAGCAGTTCTTC,.,TRBD2,TRBJ2-1,TRBV7-2
CASSFGTGDPLEYF,TGTGCCAGCAGTTTTGGGACAGGGGATCCGTTGGAGTACTTC,.,TRBD1,TRBJ2-7,TRBV27
CASSLGPTPYEQYF,TGTGCCAGCAGCTTGGGTCCGACACCCTACGAGCAGTACTTC,.,.,TRBJ2-7,TRBV7-6
CASSQEAYNSPLHF,TGTGCCAGCAGCCAAGAGGCTTATAATTCACCCCTCCACTTT,once,.,TRBJ1-6,TRBV4-2
CASSLSWLLSNSPLHF,TGTGCCAGCAGTTTATCGTGGCTTCTTTCAAATTCACCCCTCCACTTT,.,.,TRBJ1-6,TRBV27
CASSLYGGRREKLFF,TGTGCCAGCAGCTTATATGGGGGGCGACGGGAAAAACTGTTTTTT,.,.,TRBJ1-4,TRBV7-6
CASSKTSGGPDTQYF,TGTGCCAGCAGTAAAACTAGCGGGGGCCCAGATACGCAGTATTTT,few,TRBD2,TRBJ2-3,TRBV6-5
CAIRTGTDNEQFF,TGTGCCATCCGAACTGGGACGGACAATGAGCAGTTCTTC,few,.,TRBJ2-1,TRBV10-3
CASSSPLASQPRYEQYF,TGTGCCAGCAGTTCCCCCCTTGCGAGCCAGCCCAGATACGAGCAGTACTTC,.,.,TRBJ2-7,TRBV28
CASSEIGGLKNTEAFF,TGCGCCAGCAGTGAGATTGGGGGGCTGAAGAACACTGAAGCTTTCTTT,.,.,TRBJ1-1,TRBV10-2
CASSYDTPNTEAFF,TGTGCCAGCAGCTACGATACTCCAAACACTGAAGCTTTCTTT,.,.,TRBJ1-1,TRBV7-9
CASRPSALNTGELFF,TGTGCCAGCAGGCCCTCCGCTCTTAACACCGGGGAGCTGTTTTTT,.,.,TRBJ2-2,TRBV6-6
CASGEVGVPDYGYTF,TGTGCCAGCGGAGAGGTGGGTGTCCCAGACTATGGCTACACCTTC,once,.,TRBJ1-2,TRBV2
CASSPGNIYGYTF,TGTGCCAGCAGCCCAGGGAATATTTATGGCTACACCTTC,.,.,TRBJ1-2,TRBV6-5
CASSEEAGSTDTQYF,TGTGCCAGCAGTGAAGAGGCGGGAAGCACAGATACGCAGTATTTT,.,.,TRBJ2-3,TRBV6-1
CASTIRQGSRITDTQYF,TGTGCCAGCACCATCAGACAGGGTAGTCGAATCACAGATACGCAGTATTTT,.,TRBD1,TRBJ2-3,TRBV28
CASSQETGTPNEQFF,TGCGCCAGCAGCCAAGAGACGGGGACTCCCAATGAGCAGTTCTTC,.,.,TRBJ2-1,TRBV4-3
CASSQGTGRAETQYF,TGTGCCAGCAGCCAAGGAACGGGTAGGGCAGAGACCCAGTACTTC,.,.,TRBJ2-5,TRBV3-1/TRBV3-2
CASSSLEWGGPSYEQYF,TGTGCCAGCAGCTCCTTAGAATGGGGGGGCCCCTCCTACGAGCAGTACTTC,.,.,TRBJ2-7,TRBV7-2
CASSLLAGDYNEQFF,TGTGCCAGCAGCCTACTAGCGGGAGATTACAATGAGCAGTTCTTC,.,TRBD2,TRBJ2-1,TRBV6-4
CASSLVGERMGTEAFF,TGTGCCAGCAGTTTAGTCGGGGAAAGGATGGGGACTGAAGCTTTCTTT,.,.,TRBJ1-1,TRBV27